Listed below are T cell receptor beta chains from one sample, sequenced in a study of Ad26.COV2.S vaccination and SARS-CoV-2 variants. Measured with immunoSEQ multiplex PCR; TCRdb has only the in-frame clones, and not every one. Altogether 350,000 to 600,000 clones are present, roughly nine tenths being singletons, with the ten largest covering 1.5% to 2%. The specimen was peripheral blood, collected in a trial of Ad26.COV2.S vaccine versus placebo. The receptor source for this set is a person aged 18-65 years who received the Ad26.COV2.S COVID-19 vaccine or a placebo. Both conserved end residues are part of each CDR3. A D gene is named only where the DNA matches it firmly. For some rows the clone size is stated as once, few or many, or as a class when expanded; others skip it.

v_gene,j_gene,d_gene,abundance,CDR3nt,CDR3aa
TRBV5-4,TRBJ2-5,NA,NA,TGTGCCAGCAGGACAGCGATCCAAGAGACCCAGTACTTC,CASRTAIQETQYF
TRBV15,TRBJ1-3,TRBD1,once,TGTGCCACCAGCAGGGACAGGTTAGGCTCTGGAAACACCATATATTTT,CATSRDRLGSGNTIYF
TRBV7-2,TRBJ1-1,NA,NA,TGTGCCAGCAGCTCGATAGGGACTGGAGAAGCTTTCTTT,CASSSIGTGEAFF
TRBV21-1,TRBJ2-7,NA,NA,TGTGCCAGCAGCAAAGGCCCTAGCGGCATAAGCTCCTACGAGCAGTACTTC,CASSKGPSGISSYEQYF
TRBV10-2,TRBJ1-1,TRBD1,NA,TGCGCCAGCAGGTCCGGTACAGGGGTCCCCAACATGAACACTGAAGCTTTCTTT,CASRSGTGVPNMNTEAFF
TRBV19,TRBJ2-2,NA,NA,TGTGCCAGTACGCGGTCGTCTGCCGGGGAGCTGTTTTTT,CASTRSSAGELFF
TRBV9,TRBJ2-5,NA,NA,TGTGCCAGCAGCGTAGCTGGTTCAGGGGTGGAGACCCAGTACTTC,CASSVAGSGVETQYF
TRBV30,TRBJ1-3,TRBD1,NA,TGTGCCTGGAGTCACTGGGGGACAGGGGGCTCTGGAAACACCATATATTTT,CAWSHWGTGGSGNTIYF
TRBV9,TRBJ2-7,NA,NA,TGTGCCAGCAGCCCAGGAACTTCCTACGAGCAGTACTTC,CASSPGTSYEQYF
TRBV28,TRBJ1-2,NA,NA,TGTGCCAGCAGTTTAGGGGTGCTCGTTAACTATGGCTACACCTTC,CASSLGVLVNYGYTF
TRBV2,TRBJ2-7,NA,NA,TGTGCCGCCTCCCGAGAATCCCTATCCTACGAGCAGTACTTC,CAASRESLSYEQYF
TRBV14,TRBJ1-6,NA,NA,TGTGCCAGCAGCCCCGAGTCTCGGCGCAATTCACCCCTCCACTTT,CASSPESRRNSPLHF
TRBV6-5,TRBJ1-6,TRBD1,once,TGTGCCAGCAGTCCAGGGACAGGGCGTTCGTCCCTCCACTTT,CASSPGTGRSSLHF
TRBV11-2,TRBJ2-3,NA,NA,TGTGCCAGCAGCTTAGATCTTGCCCATACGCAGTATTTT,CASSLDLAHTQYF
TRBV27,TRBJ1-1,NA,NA,TGTGCCAGCAGTTTAGGGCAGGGGAACACTGAAGCTTTCTTT,CASSLGQGNTEAFF
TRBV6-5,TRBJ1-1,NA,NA,TGTGCGACAAATCGGGGCACTGAAGCTTTCTTT,CATNRGTEAFF
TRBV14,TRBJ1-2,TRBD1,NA,TGTGCCAGCAGCCCCCTAGGGCGAAGGGGGCGGAACACGCTCTATGGCTACACCTTC,CASSPLGRRGRNTLYGYTF
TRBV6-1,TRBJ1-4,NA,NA,TGTGCCAGCAGTGAGGGGGTAGGACAAGAAAAACTGTTTTTT,CASSEGVGQEKLFF
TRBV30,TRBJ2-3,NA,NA,TGTGCCTGGACCCTTAGCACAGATACGCAGTATTTT,CAWTLSTDTQYF
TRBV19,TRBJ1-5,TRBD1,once,TGTGCCAGTAGTCAGGACAGGGGGAAACAGCCCCAGCATTTT,CASSQDRGKQPQHF
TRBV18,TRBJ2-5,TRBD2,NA,TGTGCCAGCTCACCACGTCTAGCGGGGACCCAAGAGACCCAGTACTTC,CASSPRLAGTQETQYF
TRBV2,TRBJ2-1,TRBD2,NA,TGTGCCAGCAGTGAAGCGCTTGGTAGCGGGGTAAACAATGAGCAGTTCTTC,CASSEALGSGVNNEQFF
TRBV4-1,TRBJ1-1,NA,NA,TGCGCCAGCAGCCCCATTGGGCTTGTGAACACTGAAGCTTTCTTT,CASSPIGLVNTEAFF
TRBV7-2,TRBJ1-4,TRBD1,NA,TGTGCCAGCAGCAAGACAGGGGGCAATGAAAAACTGTTTTTT,CASSKTGGNEKLFF
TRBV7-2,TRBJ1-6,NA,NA,TGTGCCAGCAGCTTCAAGGCGGGACTTAGTTCACCCCTCCACTTT,CASSFKAGLSSPLHF
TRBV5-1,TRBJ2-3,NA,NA,TGCGCCAGCAGCTTGGCCGACCTAGGACATCCGTTGCCCACAGATACGCAGTATTTT,CASSLADLGHPLPTDTQYF
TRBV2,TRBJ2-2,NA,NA,TGTGCCAGCAATCGGTTATCGAACACCGGGGAGCTGTTTTTT,CASNRLSNTGELFF
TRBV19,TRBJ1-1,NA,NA,TGTGCCAGTAGTATTTCAGGGCACGGGAGAGAAGCTTTCTTT,CASSISGHGREAFF
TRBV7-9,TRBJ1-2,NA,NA,TGTGCCAGCAGCTTAGGCGATTGGCCGACAGGACACTATGGCTACACCTTC,CASSLGDWPTGHYGYTF
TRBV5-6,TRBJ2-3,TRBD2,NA,TGTGCCAGCAGCTTCCGGACTAGCGGGACAGATACGCAGTATTTT,CASSFRTSGTDTQYF
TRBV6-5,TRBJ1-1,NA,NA,TGTGCCAGCAGTTACTCTATTTTTCGAGTTAGAACTGAAGCTTTCTTT,CASSYSIFRVRTEAFF
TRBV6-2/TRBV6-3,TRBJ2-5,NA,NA,TGTGCCAGCAGTTACGTGGTCACAGAGACCCAGTACTTC,CASSYVVTETQYF
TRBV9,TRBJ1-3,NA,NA,TGTGCCAGCAGCGTAGCAGGGGCTGGAAACACCATATATTTT,CASSVAGAGNTIYF
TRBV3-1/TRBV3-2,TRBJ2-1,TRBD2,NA,TGTGCCAGCAGCCAGCTTAGCGGGAGGCTCAATGAGCAGTTCTTC,CASSQLSGRLNEQFF
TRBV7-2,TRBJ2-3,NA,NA,TGTGCCAGCAGCTTAGTCCGGCAACCTAGCACAGATACGCAGTATTTT,CASSLVRQPSTDTQYF
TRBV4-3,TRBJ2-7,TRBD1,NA,TGCGCCAGCAGCCAACGGACAGGACCCGCCGAGCAGTACTTC,CASSQRTGPAEQYF
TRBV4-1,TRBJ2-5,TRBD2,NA,TGCGCCAGCAGCCAACGCCTGACTAGCGAACAAGAGACCCAGTACTTC,CASSQRLTSEQETQYF
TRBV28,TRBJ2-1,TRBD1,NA,TGTGCCAGCTGGGGGTGGGACAGAAAATACAATGAGCAGTTCTTC,CASWGWDRKYNEQFF
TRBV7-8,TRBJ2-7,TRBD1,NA,TGTGCCAGCAGCTCGTCCGGGACAGGGCTTTACGAGCAGTACTTC,CASSSSGTGLYEQYF
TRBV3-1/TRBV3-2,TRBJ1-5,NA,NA,TGTGCCAGCAGCCAAGTTATTACCCTACGGCGCAATCAGCCCCAGCATTTT,CASSQVITLRRNQPQHF
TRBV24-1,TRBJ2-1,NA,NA,TGTGCCACCAGTGACCCCGGGTCGAATAACAATGAGCAGTTCTTC,CATSDPGSNNNEQFF
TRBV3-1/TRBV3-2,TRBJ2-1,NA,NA,TGTGCCAGCAGCCAAGGGTATGAGCAGTTCTTC,CASSQGYEQFF
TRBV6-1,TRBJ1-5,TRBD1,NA,TGTGCCAGCAGTGAAGCGCTTAACAGGGGGGTCAATCAGCCCCAGCATTTT,CASSEALNRGVNQPQHF
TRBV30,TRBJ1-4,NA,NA,TGTGCCTGGAGTGTACAGGGCGGCCAGAAGGGAAAACTGTTTTTT,CAWSVQGGQKGKLFF
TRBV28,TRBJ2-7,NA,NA,TGTGCCAGCACTCAGGACTACGAGCAGTACTTC,CASTQDYEQYF
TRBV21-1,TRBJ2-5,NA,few,TGTGCCAGCAGCAAACCATTTCGCAGGGGTTATGGGACCCAGTACTTC,CASSKPFRRGYGTQYF
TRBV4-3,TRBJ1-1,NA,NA,TGCGCCAGCAGCCAATGGACGGGCGAGGACACTGAAGCTTTCTTT,CASSQWTGEDTEAFF
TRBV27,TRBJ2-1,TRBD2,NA,TGTGCCAGCAGTTTATCGCGTTTTAGCGGGAGCAACAATGAGCAGTTCTTC,CASSLSRFSGSNNEQFF
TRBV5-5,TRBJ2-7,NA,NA,TGTGCCAGCAGCTTTGGTTGGGGGGCAAACTACGAGCAGTACTTC,CASSFGWGANYEQYF
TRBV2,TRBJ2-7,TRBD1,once,TGTGCCAGCAGTTCCGGGACAGGGTACTACGAGCAGTACTTC,CASSSGTGYYEQYF
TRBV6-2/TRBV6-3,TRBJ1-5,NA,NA,TGTGCCAGCAGCCTTAACGGGGACCCCAATCAGCCCCAGCATTTT,CASSLNGDPNQPQHF
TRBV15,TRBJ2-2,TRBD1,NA,TGTGCCACCAGCAACCGGGACAGGGAGTGGACCGGGGAGCTGTTTTTT,CATSNRDREWTGELFF